These 28 T cell receptor beta chains came from one sample sequenced in a study of vaccination and CD4 T cells after COVID-19. Sample treatment: roughly ten-day PBMC culture with coronavirus spike peptide pools or control peptides (ViraFEST assay). These CD4+ T cells came from an unexposed donor, sampled before the COVID-19 pandemic (2011-2018). CD4+ T cells that had been cultured provided DNA sequenced with the Oncomine TCR Beta short-read assay. Once CD4+ T cells had been cultured, genomic DNA was extracted from them. Each CDR3 protein is one row after TCRdb ran MiXCR on the PCR reads. Of about 10,000 distinct CDR3 sequences detected, under 40% appear once; the ten largest clones hold 20% to 25%. Antigens of these TCRs are unknown. Sample: CD4+ T cells from blood, cultured in vitro. Receptor source: a human donor in good health.

CDR3 DNA: TGTGCCAGCACCGCCGGGACTAGCGGTTACCAAGAGACCCAGTACTTC. Translating gives CASTAGTSGYQETQYF. This rearrangement joins TRBV7-9 to TRBJ2-5, with 11 nucleotides matching TRBD2. Germline CDR1 SEHNR, CDR2 FQNEAQ (reference sequence). The CDR3 consists of 16 residues. Trimming cost V 7 bases and J 0 bases; bases outside gene matches: 7. Supplemented by reference TRBV7-9 and TRBJ2-5, the full variable domain reads DTGVSQNPRHKITKRGQNVTFRCDPISEHNRLYWYRQTLGQGPEFLTYFQNEAQLEKSRLLSDRFSAERPKGSFSTLEIQRTEQGDSAMYLCASTAGTSGYQETQYFGPGTRLLVL.

The V and J genes are TRBV29-1 and TRBJ2-3; D is possibly TRBD1 or TRBD2 (7 bases each). V lost 4 bases, J lost 0 bases, and 14 bases lay in between. The CDR3 extends over 15 amino acids. Germline-derived CDR1 and CDR2 are SQVTM and ANQGSEA. The CDR3 protein is CSVVGEGASTDTQYF. The CDR3 nucleotides read TGCAGCGTTGTCGGGGAGGGGGCTAGCACAGATACGCAGTATTTT.

The V gene is TRBV20-1, the J gene TRBJ2-1; D is perhaps TRBD1 or TRBD2 (5 bases each). The germline V and J ends were trimmed by 5 bases and 0 bases, with 14 bases remaining between them. The CDR3 is 15 residues long. The germline V gene encodes CDR1 DFQATT and CDR2 SNEGSKA (reference sequence). DNA for the CDR3: TGCAGTGCTCGGGACCGTAAAAGCTCCTACAATGAGCAGTTCTTC. This translates into CSARDRKSSYNEQFF.

This rearrangement joins TRBV7-2 to TRBJ2-3, with TRBD1 identical over 7 bases. CDR3 length: 16 residues. The ends lost 1 base at V and 0 bases at J; junction bases unmatched: 4. CDR1 and CDR2 (germline): SGHTA, FQGNSA. CDR3 sequence: CASSLVGTASTDTQYF. CDR3 DNA: TGTGCCAGCAGCTTAGTTGGGACAGCTAGCACAGATACGCAGTATTTT.

The V and J genes are TRBV15 and TRBJ2-2, with 12 bases lining up with TRBD2. The CDR3 runs 16 residues. Looked up from germline, CDR1 is LNHNV and CDR2 is YYDKDF (reference sequence). V shed 3 bases, J shed 1 base, and the junction held 0 bases outside the gene matches. DNA for the CDR3: TGTGCCACCAGCAGGGGACTAGCGGGGAACACCGGGGAGCTGTTTTTT. Translated, it gives CATSRGLAGNTGELFF.

The sample holds a few counts of this clonotype. The V and J genes are TRBV11-2 and TRBJ1-1; D gene unclear. Per the germline V gene, CDR1 is SGHAT and CDR2 is FQNNGV. CDR3 length: 13 amino acids. V lost 4 bases to trimming and J lost 1 base, with 7 bases between them. CDR3 residues: CASSSFRNTEAFF. CDR3 sequence (DNA): TGTGCCAGCAGCTCCTTTAGGAACACTGAAGCTTTCTTT.

This CDR3 is CASPSVGGPYNTEAFF. The CDR3 DNA sequence: TGTGCCAGTCCCTCAGTCGGCGGACCCTACAACACTGAAGCTTTCTTT. V usage is TRBV28 and J usage is TRBJ1-1; D not resolved. CDR1 and CDR2 from the germline V gene are MDHEN and SYDVKM. V dropped 9 bases and J dropped 2 bases, with 22 bases sitting between them. This CDR3 spans 16 amino acids.

The table lists this clonotype with a few counts. V usage is TRBV28 and J usage is TRBJ2-5; 16 bases fit TRBD2. The germline V gene encodes CDR1 MDHEN and CDR2 SYDVKM. The J segment lost 5 bases and the V segment lost 5 bases, leaving 8 bases of the junction unmatched. The CDR3 contains 17 residues. The CDR3 DNA follows: TGTGCCAGCAGTAGCTCGGGACTAGCGGGAGGGGCGGAGACCCAGTACTTC. Its protein is CASSSSGLAGGAETQYF.

The chain joins TRBV20-1 to TRBJ1-6, with 10 bases aligning to TRBD1. With 6 bases clipped from V and 9 bases from J, the junction kept 11 bases outside the gene matches. Looked up from germline, CDR1 is DFQATT and CDR2 is SNEGSKA (reference sequence). This CDR3 region has 15 residues. In nucleotides, the CDR3 is TGCAGTGCCCGGGACAGGGGTTTTTTGGGTTCACCCCTCCACTTT. It encodes CSARDRGFLGSPLHF.

This clonotype was found once. The V and J genes are TRBV7-9 and TRBJ2-2, with D unresolved. This CDR3 spans 13 amino acids. Germline V gene data show CDR1 as SEHNR and CDR2 as FQNEAQ (reference sequence). Trimming cost V 8 bases and J 3 bases, with 10 bases left between them. The CDR3 here is CASLSGDTGELFF. The CDR3 DNA reads TGTGCCAGCCTCTCTGGGGACACCGGGGAGCTGTTTTTT.

This clonotype was detected once. V is TRBV28 and J is TRBJ2-1, with D possibly being TRBD1 or TRBD2 (5 bases each). The V end lost 5 bases, the J end lost 7 bases, and 15 bases lay between the germline ends. The CDR3 consists of 14 residues. The V gene's germline CDR1 is MDHEN and CDR2 SYDVKM. The CDR3 bases are TGTGCCAGCAGTCCCCCGGGACGAACGAATGAGCAGTTCTTC. Protein: CASSPPGRTNEQFF.

This chain uses TRBV7-6 with TRBJ1-5; D is possibly TRBD1 (5 bases). Germline V gives CDR1 SGHVS, CDR2 FNYEAQ. This CDR3 spans 13 amino acids. Trimming removed 5 bases from V and 6 bases from J, with 11 bases in between. The CDR3 reads CASSPRGTQPQHF. DNA for the CDR3: TGTGCCAGCAGCCCCCGGGGGACTCAGCCCCAGCATTTT.

This clonotype was recorded a few times. This chain uses TRBV10-3 with TRBJ2-7; D perhaps matches TRBD2 (6 bases). The germline CDR1 and CDR2 sequences are ENHRY and SYGVKD. The CDR3 is 15 amino acids. The V gene lost 5 bases and the J gene lost 2 bases, with 16 bases spanning the gap. The CDR3 nucleotides are TGTGCCATCAGTTCCTCCCTAGCGTGCACCTACGAGCAGTACTTC. This encodes CAISSSLACTYEQYF.

V gene TRBV7-2 combines with J gene TRBJ2-4; D might be TRBD1 or TRBD2, each matching 6 bases. The V gene lost 4 bases and the J gene lost 5 bases, with 9 bases spanning the gap. Looked up from germline, CDR1 is SGHTA and CDR2 is FQGNSA. The CDR3 is 13 residues long. The CDR3 DNA follows: TGTGCCAGCAGCTCGGGGGCGCAAAACATTCAGTACTTC. Translation: CASSSGAQNIQYF. The complete variable domain, with remaining parts taken from reference TRBV7-2 and TRBJ2-4, reads GAGVSQSPSNKVTEKGKDVELRCDPISGHTALYWYRQSLGQGLEFLIYFQGNSAPDKSGLPSDRFSAERTGGSVSTLTIQRTQQEDSAVYLCASSSGAQNIQYFGAGTRLSVL.

The chain employs TRBV10-3 and TRBJ2-3; the match to TRBD2 covers 9 bases. The CDR3 sequence is 15 residues long. From germline, CDR1 is ENHRY and CDR2 SYGVKD. V trimming: 11 bases; J trimming: 3 bases; junction bases outside the gene matches: 12. This chain's CDR3 is CASGASGRSTDTQYF. CDR3 coding DNA: TGTGCCTCCGGGGCGAGCGGGAGGAGTACAGATACGCAGTATTTT.

This rearrangement joins TRBV11-3 to TRBJ2-3; no definite D call. Germline CDR1 SGHNT, CDR2 YENEEA. V dropped 1 base and J dropped 0 bases, with 5 bases sitting between them. This CDR3 contains 14 residues. In DNA form, the CDR3 reads TGTGCCAGCAGCTTAGGTCCGAGCACAGATACGCAGTATTTT. Encoded protein: CASSLGPSTDTQYF.

This clonotype has only a few counts. The V and J genes are TRBV10-3 and TRBJ2-5; 7 bases match TRBD2. The CDR3 extends over 12 amino acids. The ends lost 4 bases at V and 4 bases at J; junction bases unmatched: 0. Germline CDR1 is ENHRY and CDR2 is SYGVKD. CDR3 sequence: CAISAGGETQYF. As DNA, the CDR3 is TGTGCCATCAGTGCGGGGGGAGAGACCCAGTACTTC.

V gene TRBV20-1 combines with J gene TRBJ1-1, with D possibly TRBD1 on 6 matching bases. Trimming shortened V by 0 bases and J by 1 base, and 15 bases separated the two germline ends. Germline CDR1 is DFQATT and CDR2 is SNEGSKA (reference sequence). The CDR3 totals 16 residues. The CDR3 DNA reads TGCAGTGCTAGAGACCCCTCAGGGGCTGGGAACACTGAAGCTTTCTTT. Protein product: CSARDPSGAGNTEAFF.

This clonotype has just a few counts. V and J are TRBV5-1 and TRBJ1-2; D unresolved. Trimming took off 4 bases at V and 7 bases at J, with 17 bases between the two ends. The germline V gene has CDR1 SGHRS and CDR2 YFSETQ. The CDR3 covers 14 residues. CDR3 in amino acids: CASSAASEVGGYTF. The CDR3 DNA is TGCGCCAGCAGCGCCGCCTCAGAGGTCGGTGGCTACACCTTC.

This chain uses TRBV7-9 with TRBJ1-5, with TRBD1 matching over 7 bases. The CDR3 totals 16 residues. Germline V gene sequence: CDR1 SEHNR, CDR2 FQNEAQ (reference sequence). Germline trimming cut 0 bases from V and 2 bases from J; bases unmatched to any gene: 4. CDR3 in DNA: TGTGCCAGCAGCTTAGCGGGCCAGGGGGGCAATCAGCCCCAGCATTTT. This encodes CASSLAGQGGNQPQHF.

This chain connects TRBV20-1 to TRBJ2-5; tentatively, D is TRBD1 (6 bases). Germline assignment: CDR1 DFQATT and CDR2 SNEGSKA (reference sequence). The CDR3 runs 12 residues. V was clipped by 6 bases and J by 4 bases, with 12 bases between them. This CDR3 reads CSASTGVETQYF. Here the CDR3 DNA reads TGCAGTGCCTCGACAGGCGTAGAGACCCAGTACTTC.

The chain uses TRBV10-3 and TRBJ1-1; 7 bases line up with TRBD1. The CDR3 covers 13 residues. Germline CDR1 ENHRY, CDR2 SYGVKD. V shed 6 bases and J 1 base; nucleotides not matched to a gene: 2. The CDR3 DNA is TGTGCCATCAGCCGGGACAGGAACACTGAAGCTTTCTTT. Residues: CAISRDRNTEAFF.

The V call is TRBV20-1, the J call TRBJ2-1; D is undetermined. The V end was cut by 4 bases, the J end by 9 bases, with 19 bases between. Germline V gene sequence: CDR1 DFQATT, CDR2 SNEGSKA (reference sequence). The CDR3 spans 14 residues. Here the CDR3 DNA reads TGCAGTGCTAAGCGCCTATCCGCCCCCTCTGAGCAGTTCTTC. Residues: CSAKRLSAPSEQFF.

The table lists this clonotype with a few counts. The chain has TRBV7-2 and TRBJ1-4; D is uncertain. Deletions cut 5 bases from V and 2 bases from J, with 6 bases between. Germline V gene data show CDR1 as SGHTA and CDR2 as FQGNSA. The CDR3 runs 13 residues. The CDR3 nucleotides are TGTGCCAGCAGCCCATCTACTAATGAAAAACTGTTTTTT. Translating gives CASSPSTNEKLFF.

This clonotype was found once. Here the CDR3 DNA reads TGTGCCAGCAGCTTAGATCTGACCGACTACGAGCAGTACTTC. Its protein is CASSLDLTDYEQYF. This chain uses TRBV7-2 with TRBJ2-7; D remains ambiguous. CDR3 length equals 14 residues. CDR1 and CDR2 (germline): SGHTA, FQGNSA. V lost 1 base and J lost 3, with 10 bases in between.

This clonotype was counted only a few times. The chain employs TRBV6-1 and TRBJ2-7; possibly TRBD1 for D (5 bases). The CDR3 is 15 residues long. V lost 5 bases, J lost 0 bases, and 14 bases lay in between. CDR1 and CDR2 from the germline V gene are MNHNS and SASEGT. DNA for the CDR3: TGTGCCAGCAGTAACAGGCATCAGAGCTCCTACGAGCAGTACTTC. As protein: CASSNRHQSSYEQYF.

As regards this clonotype: The DNA is omitted, as the CDR3 cannot be located on it reliably, and the CDR3 follows TCRdb's listing. The gene calls are TRBV20-1 and TRBJ2-3; the table's D call, TRBD1, was not checked against the DNA. Germline assignment: CDR1 DFQATT and CDR2 SNEGSKA (reference sequence). The CDR3 is 22 amino acids long, termini counted. The CDR3 sequence: CSAPGTVSYEQYFGPGTDTQYF.

The V gene is TRBV24-1, the J gene TRBJ2-2; D remains ambiguous. The germline gives CDR1 KGHDR, CDR2 SFDVKD. The CDR3 has 13 residues. V was cut by 7 bases and J by 6 bases, with 11 bases left in between. CDR3 DNA: TGTGCCACCAGCCCCCGGTCCCCCGGGGAGCTGTTTTTT. Its protein product is CATSPRSPGELFF.